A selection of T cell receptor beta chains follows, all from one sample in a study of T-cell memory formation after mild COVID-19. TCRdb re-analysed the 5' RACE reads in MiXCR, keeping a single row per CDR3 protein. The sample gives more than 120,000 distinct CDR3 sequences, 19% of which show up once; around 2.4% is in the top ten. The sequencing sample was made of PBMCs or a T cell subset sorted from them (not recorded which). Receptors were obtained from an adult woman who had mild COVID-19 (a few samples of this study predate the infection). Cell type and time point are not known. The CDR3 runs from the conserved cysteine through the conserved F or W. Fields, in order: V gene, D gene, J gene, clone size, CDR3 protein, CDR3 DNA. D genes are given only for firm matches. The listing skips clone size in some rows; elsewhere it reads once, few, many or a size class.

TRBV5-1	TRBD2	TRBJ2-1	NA	CASSLAPSGVLGEQFF	TGCGCCAGCAGCTTGGCCCCTAGCGGAGTCCTTGGTGAGCAGTTCTTC
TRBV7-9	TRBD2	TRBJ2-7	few	CASSLKAGGREQYF	TGTGCCAGCAGCTTAAAAGCGGGAGGGCGGGAGCAGTACTTC
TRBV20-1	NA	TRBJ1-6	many	CSAKDRGSYNSPLHF	TGCAGTGCTAAGGACAGAGGCTCCTATAATTCACCCCTCCACTTT
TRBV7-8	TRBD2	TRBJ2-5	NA	CASSLGASGRQETQYF	TGTGCCAGCAGCTTAGGGGCTAGCGGGAGACAAGAGACCCAGTACTTC
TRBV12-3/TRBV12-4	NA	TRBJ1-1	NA	CASSLRRVNTEAFF	TGTGCCAGCAGTTTAAGGAGGGTGAACACTGAAGCTTTCTTT
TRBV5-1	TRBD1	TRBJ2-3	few	CASRMDRGRDTQYF	TGCGCCAGCAGAATGGACAGGGGCAGAGATACGCAGTATTTT
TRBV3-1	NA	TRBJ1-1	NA	CASSQIKTAMNTEAFF	TGTGCCAGCAGCCAAATTAAGACAGCAATGAACACTGAAGCTTTCTTT
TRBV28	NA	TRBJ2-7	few	CASSSGGGNSYEQYF	TGTGCCAGCAGTTCGGGGGGCGGGAACAGCTACGAGCAGTACTTC
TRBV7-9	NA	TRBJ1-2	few	CASSLVNGGYGYTF	TGTGCCAGCAGCTTAGTGAACGGGGGCTATGGCTACACCTTC
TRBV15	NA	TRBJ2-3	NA	CATTTRDLTDTQYF	TGTGCCACCACCACCCGGGACTTAACAGATACGCAGTATTTT
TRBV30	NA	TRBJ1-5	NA	CAWRQFGGSNQPQHF	TGTGCCTGGAGACAATTCGGGGGAAGCAATCAGCCCCAGCATTTT
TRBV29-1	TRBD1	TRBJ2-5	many	CSAEDRARETQYF	TGCAGCGCCGAGGACAGGGCCCGAGAGACCCAGTACTTC
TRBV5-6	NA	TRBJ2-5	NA	CASSFGFKQAETQYF	TGTGCCAGCAGCTTCGGTTTCAAGCAGGCGGAGACCCAGTACTTC
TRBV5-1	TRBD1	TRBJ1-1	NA	CASSRLQGPNTEAFF	TGCGCCAGCAGTCGTCTACAGGGGCCGAACACTGAAGCTTTCTTT
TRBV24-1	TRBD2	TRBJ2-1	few	CATSDPAGESYNEQFF	TGTGCCACCAGTGATCCAGCGGGGGAATCCTACAATGAGCAGTTCTTC
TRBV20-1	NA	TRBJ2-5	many	CSLRTASGTQYF	TGCAGTCTCCGGACCGCTTCTGGGACCCAGTACTTC
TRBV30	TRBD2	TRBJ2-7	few	CAWRGLGYGEQYF	TGTGCCTGGAGAGGACTAGGGTATGGCGAGCAGTACTTC
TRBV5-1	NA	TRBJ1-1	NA	CASRGADERSLGF	TGCGCCAGCCGCGGCGCGGATGAAAGGTCCCTTGGGTTT
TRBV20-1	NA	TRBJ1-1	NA	CSARASLNTEAFF	TGCAGTGCTAGAGCGAGCTTGAACACTGAAGCTTTCTTT
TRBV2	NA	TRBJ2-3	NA	CASWSQGYRADTQYF	TGTGCCAGCTGGTCACAGGGCTATCGTGCAGATACGCAGTATTTT
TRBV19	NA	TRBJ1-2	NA	CASSGRLAAGDSYGYTF	TGTGCCAGTAGCGGAAGGCTTGCGGCGGGGGATTCCTATGGCTACACCTTC
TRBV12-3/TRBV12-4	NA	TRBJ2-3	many	CASSLNSGRISSTDTQYF	TGTGCCAGCAGTTTAAATTCCGGGCGGATATCTAGCACAGATACGCAGTATTTT
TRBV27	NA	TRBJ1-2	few	CASSPTWGVSGYTF	TGTGCCAGCAGTCCGACGTGGGGGGTCTCTGGCTACACCTTC
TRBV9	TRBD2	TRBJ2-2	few	CASSGTSGPNTGELFF	TGTGCCAGCAGCGGGACTAGCGGTCCGAACACCGGGGAGCTGTTTTTT
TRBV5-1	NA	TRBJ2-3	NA	CASSLDYTDTQYF	TGCGCCAGCAGCCTGGACTACACAGATACGCAGTATTTT
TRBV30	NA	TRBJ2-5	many	CAWSSPETQYF	TGTGCCTGGAGTAGTCCTGAGACCCAGTACTTC
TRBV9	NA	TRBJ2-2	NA	CASSVDGAGGGELFF	TGTGCCAGCAGCGTAGATGGGGCTGGGGGCGGGGAGCTGTTTTTT
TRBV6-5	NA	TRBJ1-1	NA	CASTPSWGVGTEAFF	TGTGCCAGCACCCCCTCTTGGGGGGTGGGCACTGAAGCTTTCTTT
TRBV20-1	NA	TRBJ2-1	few	CSARGVGSSYNEQFF	TGCAGTGCCAGAGGGGTCGGAAGCTCCTACAATGAGCAGTTCTTC
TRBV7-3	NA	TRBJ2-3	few	CASSLAESYAQYF	TGTGCCAGCAGCTTAGCGGAGTCTTACGCGCAGTATTTT
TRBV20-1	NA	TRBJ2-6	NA	CSAPTSGANVLTF	TGCAGTGCTCCGACTTCTGGGGCCAACGTCCTGACTTTC
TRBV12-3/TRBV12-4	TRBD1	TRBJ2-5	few	CASSSGQGVQETQYF	TGTGCCAGCAGTTCGGGACAGGGGGTTCAAGAGACCCAGTACTTC
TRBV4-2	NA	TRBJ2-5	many	CASSQDRGSLTQYF	TGTGCCAGCAGCCAAGATCGCGGATCGTTGACCCAGTACTTC
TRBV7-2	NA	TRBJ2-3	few	CASSFGYSTDTQYF	TGTGCCAGCAGCTTCGGGTATAGCACAGATACGCAGTATTTT
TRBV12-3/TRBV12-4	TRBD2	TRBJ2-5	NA	CASGGTSRRETQYF	TGTGCCAGCGGCGGGACTAGTCGACGGGAGACCCAGTACTTC
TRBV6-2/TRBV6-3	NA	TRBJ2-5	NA	CASSLGGTQETQYF	TGTGCCAGCAGTTTAGGGGGAACTCAAGAGACCCAGTACTTC
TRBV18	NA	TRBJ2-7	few	CASSPQSGDITYEQYF	TGTGCCAGCTCACCCCAATCGGGGGACATCACTTACGAGCAGTACTTC
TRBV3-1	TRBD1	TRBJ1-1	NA	CASSQADRAGTEAFF	TGTGCCAGCAGCCAAGCGGACAGGGCTGGCACTGAAGCTTTCTTT
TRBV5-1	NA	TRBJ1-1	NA	CASSLIGGAGGTEAFF	TGCGCCAGCAGCTTGATCGGGGGGGCCGGTGGGACTGAAGCTTTCTTT
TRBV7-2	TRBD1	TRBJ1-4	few	CASSPRGRGSEKLFF	TGTGCCAGCAGCCCCCGTGGCAGGGGGAGTGAAAAACTGTTTTTT
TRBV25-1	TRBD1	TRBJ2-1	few	CASSPWDRGDDEQFF	TGTGCCAGCAGTCCCTGGGACAGGGGGGACGATGAGCAGTTCTTC
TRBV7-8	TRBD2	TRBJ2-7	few	CASVRLAGGYEQYF	TGTGCCAGCGTGAGACTAGCGGGGGGCTACGAGCAGTACTTC
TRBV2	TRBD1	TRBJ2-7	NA	CASSPGQTRNEQYF	TGTGCCAGCAGTCCGGGACAGACGCGCAACGAGCAGTACTTC
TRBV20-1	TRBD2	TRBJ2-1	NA	CSASGLAGGSYEQFF	TGCAGTGCTAGTGGGCTAGCGGGAGGTAGCTATGAGCAGTTCTTC
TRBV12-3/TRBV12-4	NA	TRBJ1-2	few	CASKEQTFYGYTF	TGTGCCAGCAAGGAGCAAACTTTCTATGGCTACACCTTC
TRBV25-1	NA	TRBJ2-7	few	CASSSRGYEQYF	TGTGCCAGCAGTAGTCGGGGTTACGAGCAGTACTTC
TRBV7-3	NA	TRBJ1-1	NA	CASSLGRPVETEAFF	TGTGCCAGCAGCCTGGGACGGCCAGTAGAGACTGAAGCTTTCTTT
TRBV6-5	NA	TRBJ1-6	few	CASSYNGDNSPLHF	TGTGCCAGCAGTTACAATGGGGATAATTCACCCCTCCACTTT
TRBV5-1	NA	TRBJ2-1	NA	CASSLGTNNEQFF	TGCGCCAGCAGCTTGGGCACCAACAATGAGCAGTTCTTC
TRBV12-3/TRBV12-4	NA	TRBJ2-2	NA	CASRPGTTGELFF	TGTGCCAGCCGACCCGGAACCACCGGGGAGCTGTTTTTT
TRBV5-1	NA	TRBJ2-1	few	CASSEAASFDEQFF	TGCGCCAGCAGCGAGGCGGCTAGCTTCGATGAGCAGTTCTTC
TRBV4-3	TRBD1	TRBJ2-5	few	CASSYRLGTGGETQYF	TGCGCCAGCAGCTACCGGCTAGGGACAGGGGGCGAGACCCAGTACTTC
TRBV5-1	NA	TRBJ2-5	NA	CASSRGTYQETQYF	TGCGCCAGCAGCCGCGGGACATACCAAGAGACCCAGTACTTC
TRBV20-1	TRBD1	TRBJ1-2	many	CSANRGQGASYGYTF	TGCAGTGCAAACCGGGGACAGGGGGCGAGCTATGGCTACACCTTC